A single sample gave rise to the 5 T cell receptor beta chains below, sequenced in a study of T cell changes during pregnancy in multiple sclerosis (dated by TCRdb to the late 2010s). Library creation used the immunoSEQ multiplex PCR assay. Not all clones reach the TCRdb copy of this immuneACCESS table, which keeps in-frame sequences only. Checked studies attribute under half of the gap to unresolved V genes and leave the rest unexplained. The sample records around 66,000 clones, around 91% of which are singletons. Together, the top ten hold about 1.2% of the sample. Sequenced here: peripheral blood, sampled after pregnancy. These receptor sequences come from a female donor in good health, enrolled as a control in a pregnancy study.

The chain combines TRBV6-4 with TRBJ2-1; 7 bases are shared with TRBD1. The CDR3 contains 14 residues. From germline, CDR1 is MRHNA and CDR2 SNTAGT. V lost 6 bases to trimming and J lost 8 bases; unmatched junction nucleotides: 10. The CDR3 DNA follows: TGTGCCAGCAGCACCTCGACAGGGTATCATGAGCAGTTCTTC. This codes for CASSTSTGYHEQFF.

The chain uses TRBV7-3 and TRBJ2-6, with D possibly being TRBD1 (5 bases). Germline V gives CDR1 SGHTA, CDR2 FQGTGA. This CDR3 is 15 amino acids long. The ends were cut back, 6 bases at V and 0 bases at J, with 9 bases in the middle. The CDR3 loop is CASRDIYSGANVLTF. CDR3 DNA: TGTGCCAGCAGGGACATCTACTCTGGGGCCAACGTCCTGACTTTC.

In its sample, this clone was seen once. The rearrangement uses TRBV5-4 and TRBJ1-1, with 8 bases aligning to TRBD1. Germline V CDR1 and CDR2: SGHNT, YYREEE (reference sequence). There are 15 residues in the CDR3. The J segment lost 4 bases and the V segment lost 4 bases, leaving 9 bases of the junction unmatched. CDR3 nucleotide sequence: TGTGCCAGCAGCAATAGACAGGGGATGGGCACTGAAGCTTTCTTT. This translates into CASSNRQGMGTEAFF.

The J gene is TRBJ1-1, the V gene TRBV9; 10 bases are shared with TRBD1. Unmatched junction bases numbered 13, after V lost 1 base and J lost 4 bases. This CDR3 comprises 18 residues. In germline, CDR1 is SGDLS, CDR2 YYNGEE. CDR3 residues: CASSVLSETGGWGTEAFF. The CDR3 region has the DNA TGTGCCAGCAGCGTATTAAGTGAGACAGGGGGCTGGGGCACTGAAGCTTTCTTT.

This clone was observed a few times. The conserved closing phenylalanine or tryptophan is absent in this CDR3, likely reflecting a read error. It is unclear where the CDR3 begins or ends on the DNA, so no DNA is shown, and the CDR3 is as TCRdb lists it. The CDR3 here is CASSEQAVVTL. The chain couples TRBV6-1 to TRBJ1-6; TRBD1, the D gene given by the table, was not confirmed from the DNA. Per the germline V gene, CDR1 is MNHNS and CDR2 is SASEGT. Termini included, the CDR3 measures 11 amino acids.